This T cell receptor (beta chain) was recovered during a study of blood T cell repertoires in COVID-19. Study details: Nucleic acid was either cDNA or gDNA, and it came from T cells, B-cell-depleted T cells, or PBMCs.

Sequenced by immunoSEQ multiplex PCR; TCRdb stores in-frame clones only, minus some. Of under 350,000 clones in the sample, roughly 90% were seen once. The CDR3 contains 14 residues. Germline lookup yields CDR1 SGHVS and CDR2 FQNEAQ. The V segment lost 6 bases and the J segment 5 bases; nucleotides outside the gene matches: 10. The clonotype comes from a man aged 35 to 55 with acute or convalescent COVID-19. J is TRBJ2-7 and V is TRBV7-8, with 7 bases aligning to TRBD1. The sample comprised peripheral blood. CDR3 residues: CASRPAQGIHEQYF. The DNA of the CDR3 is TGTGCCAGCAGGCCAGCACAGGGGATCCACGAGCAGTACTTC.